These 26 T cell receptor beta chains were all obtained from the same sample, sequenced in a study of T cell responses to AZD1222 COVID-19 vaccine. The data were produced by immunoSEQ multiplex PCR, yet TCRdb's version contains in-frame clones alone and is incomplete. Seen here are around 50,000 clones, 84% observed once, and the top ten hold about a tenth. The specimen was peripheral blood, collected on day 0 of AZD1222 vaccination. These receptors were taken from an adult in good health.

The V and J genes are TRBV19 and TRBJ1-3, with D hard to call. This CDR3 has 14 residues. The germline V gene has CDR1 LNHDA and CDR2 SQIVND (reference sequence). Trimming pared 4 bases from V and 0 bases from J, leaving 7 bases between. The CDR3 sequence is CASSTQSSGNTIYF. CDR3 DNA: TGTGCCAGTAGTACGCAGAGCTCTGGAAACACCATATATTTT.

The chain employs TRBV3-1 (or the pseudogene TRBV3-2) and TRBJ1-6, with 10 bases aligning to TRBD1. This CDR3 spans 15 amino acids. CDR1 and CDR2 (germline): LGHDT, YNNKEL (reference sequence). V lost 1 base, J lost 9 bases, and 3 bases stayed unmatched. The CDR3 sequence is CASSQGRDRGSPLHF. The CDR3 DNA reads TGTGCCAGCAGCCAAGGCCGGGACAGGGGTTCACCCCTCCACTTT.

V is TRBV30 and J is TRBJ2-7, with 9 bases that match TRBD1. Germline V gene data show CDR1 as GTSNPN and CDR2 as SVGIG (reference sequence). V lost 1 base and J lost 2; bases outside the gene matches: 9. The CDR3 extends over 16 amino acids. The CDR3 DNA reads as TGTGCCTGGAGTGGGTACAGCGGACAGGGGCCCTACGAGCAGTACTTC. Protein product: CAWSGYSGQGPYEQYF.

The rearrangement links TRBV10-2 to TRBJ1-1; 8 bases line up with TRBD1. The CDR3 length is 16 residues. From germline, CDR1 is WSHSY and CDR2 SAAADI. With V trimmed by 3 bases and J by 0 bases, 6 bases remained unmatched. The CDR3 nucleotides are TGCGCCAGCAGTGAACGAGACAGGGGCCTGAACACTGAAGCTTTCTTT. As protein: CASSERDRGLNTEAFF.

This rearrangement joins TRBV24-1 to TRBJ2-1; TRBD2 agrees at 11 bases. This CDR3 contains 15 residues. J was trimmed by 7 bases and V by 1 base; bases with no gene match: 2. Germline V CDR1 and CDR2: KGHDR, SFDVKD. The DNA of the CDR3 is TGTGCCACCAGTGATTTAGCTAGCGGGGGGAATGAGCAGTTCTTC. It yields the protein CATSDLASGGNEQFF.

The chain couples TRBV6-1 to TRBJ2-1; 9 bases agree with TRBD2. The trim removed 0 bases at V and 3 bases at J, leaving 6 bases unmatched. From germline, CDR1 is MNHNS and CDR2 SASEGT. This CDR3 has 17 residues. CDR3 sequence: CASSEATAGGVYNEQFF. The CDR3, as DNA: TGTGCCAGCAGTGAAGCGACGGCGGGAGGGGTCTACAATGAGCAGTTCTTC.

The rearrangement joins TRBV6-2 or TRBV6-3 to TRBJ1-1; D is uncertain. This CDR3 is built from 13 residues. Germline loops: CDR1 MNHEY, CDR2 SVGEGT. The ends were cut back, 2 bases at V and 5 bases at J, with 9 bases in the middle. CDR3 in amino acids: CASSYRRTTEAFF. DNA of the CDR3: TGTGCCAGCAGTTACAGACGAACTACTGAAGCTTTCTTT.

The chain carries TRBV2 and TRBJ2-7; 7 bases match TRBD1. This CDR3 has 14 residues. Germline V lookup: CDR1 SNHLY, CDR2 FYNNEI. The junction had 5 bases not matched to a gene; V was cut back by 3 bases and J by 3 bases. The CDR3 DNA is TGTGCCAGCAGTGATGGGACAGTCATCTACGAGCAGTACTTC. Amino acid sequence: CASSDGTVIYEQYF.

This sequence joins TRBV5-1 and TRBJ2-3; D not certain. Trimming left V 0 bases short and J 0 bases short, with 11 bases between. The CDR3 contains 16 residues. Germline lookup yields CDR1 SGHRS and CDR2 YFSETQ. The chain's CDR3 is CASSLGFSSSTDTQYF. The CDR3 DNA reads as TGCGCCAGCAGCTTGGGATTCTCTTCTAGCACAGATACGCAGTATTTT.

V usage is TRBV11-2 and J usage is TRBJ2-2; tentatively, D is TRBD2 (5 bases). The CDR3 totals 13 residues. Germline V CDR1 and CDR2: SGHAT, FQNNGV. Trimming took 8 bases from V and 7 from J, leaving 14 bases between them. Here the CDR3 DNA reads TGTGCCAGCGACTATAATGGGCTCGGGGAGCTGTTTTTT. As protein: CASDYNGLGELFF. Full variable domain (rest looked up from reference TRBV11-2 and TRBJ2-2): EAGVAQSPRYKIIEKRQSVAFWCNPISGHATLYWYQQILGQGPKLLIQFQNNGVVDDSQLPKDRFSAERLKGVDSTLKIQPAKLEDSAVYLCASDYNGLGELFFGEGSRLTVL.

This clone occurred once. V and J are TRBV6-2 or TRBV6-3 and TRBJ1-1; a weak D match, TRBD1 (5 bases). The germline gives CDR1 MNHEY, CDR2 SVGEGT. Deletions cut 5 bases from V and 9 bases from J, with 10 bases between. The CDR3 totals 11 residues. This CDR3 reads CASSQGAQAFF. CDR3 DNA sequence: TGTGCCAGCAGTCAGGGAGCTCAAGCTTTCTTT.

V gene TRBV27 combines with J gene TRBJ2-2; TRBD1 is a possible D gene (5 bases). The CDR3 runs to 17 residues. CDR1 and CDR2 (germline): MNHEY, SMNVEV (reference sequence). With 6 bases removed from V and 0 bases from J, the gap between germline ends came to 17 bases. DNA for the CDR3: TGTGCCAGCAGCACAATAGTGTGGGGCGCGAACACCGGGGAGCTGTTTTTT. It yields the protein CASSTIVWGANTGELFF.

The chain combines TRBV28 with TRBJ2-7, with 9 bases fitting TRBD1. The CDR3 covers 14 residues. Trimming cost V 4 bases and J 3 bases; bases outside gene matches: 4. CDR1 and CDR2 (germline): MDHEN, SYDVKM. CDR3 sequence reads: CASSSTTGGYEQYF. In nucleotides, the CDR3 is TGTGCCAGCAGTTCCACGACAGGGGGCTACGAGCAGTACTTC.

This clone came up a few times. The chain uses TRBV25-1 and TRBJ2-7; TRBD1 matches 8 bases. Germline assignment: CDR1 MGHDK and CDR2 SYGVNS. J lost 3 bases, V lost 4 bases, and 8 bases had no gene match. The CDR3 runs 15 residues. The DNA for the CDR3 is TGTGCCAGCAGTGCAAGACAGGGGCGCTACTACGAGCAGTACTTC. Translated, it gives CASSARQGRYYEQYF.

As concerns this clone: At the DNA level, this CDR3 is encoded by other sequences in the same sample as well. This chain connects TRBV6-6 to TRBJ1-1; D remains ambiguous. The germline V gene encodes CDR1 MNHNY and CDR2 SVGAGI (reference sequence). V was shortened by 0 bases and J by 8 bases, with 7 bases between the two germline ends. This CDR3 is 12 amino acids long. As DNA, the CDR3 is TGTGCCAGCAGTTACTCGAGCAGGGAAGCTTTCTTT. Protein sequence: CASSYSSREAFF.

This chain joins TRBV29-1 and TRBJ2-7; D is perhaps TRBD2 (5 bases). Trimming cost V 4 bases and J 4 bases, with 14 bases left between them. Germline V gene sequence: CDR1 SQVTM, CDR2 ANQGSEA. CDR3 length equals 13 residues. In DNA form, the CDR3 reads TGCAGCGTTGGCGGTATAGGAGGATACGAGCAGTACTTC. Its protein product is CSVGGIGGYEQYF.

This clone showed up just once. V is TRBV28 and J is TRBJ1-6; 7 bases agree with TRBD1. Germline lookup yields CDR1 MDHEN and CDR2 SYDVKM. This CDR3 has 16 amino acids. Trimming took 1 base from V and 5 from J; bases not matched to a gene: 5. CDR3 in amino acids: CASSLFETGNNSPLHF. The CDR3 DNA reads TGTGCCAGCAGTTTATTCGAGACAGGGAATAATTCACCCCTCCACTTT.

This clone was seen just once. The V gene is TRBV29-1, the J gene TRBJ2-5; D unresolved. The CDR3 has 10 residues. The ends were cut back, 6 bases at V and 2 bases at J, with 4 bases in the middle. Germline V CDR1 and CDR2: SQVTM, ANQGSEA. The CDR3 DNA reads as TGCAGCGTGGGACAAGAGACCCAGTACTTC. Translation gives CSVGQETQYF. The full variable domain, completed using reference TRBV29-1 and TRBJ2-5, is SAVISQKPSRDICQRGTSLTIQCQVDSQVTMMFWYRQQPGQSLTLIATANQGSEATYESGFVIDKFPISRPNLTFSTLTVSNMSPEDSSIYLCSVGQETQYFGPGTRLLVL.

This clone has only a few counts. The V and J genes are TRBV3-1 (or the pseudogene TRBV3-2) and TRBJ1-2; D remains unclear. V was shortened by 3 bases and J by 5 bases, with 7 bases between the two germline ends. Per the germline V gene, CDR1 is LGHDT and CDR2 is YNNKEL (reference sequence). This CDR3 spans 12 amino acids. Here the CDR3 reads CASSQYRYGYTF. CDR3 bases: TGTGCCAGCAGCCAGTACAGATATGGCTACACCTTC.

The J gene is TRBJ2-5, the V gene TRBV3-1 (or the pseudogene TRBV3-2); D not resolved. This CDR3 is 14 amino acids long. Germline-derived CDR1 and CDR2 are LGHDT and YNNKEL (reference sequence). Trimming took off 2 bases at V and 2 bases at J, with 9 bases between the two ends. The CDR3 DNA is TGTGCCAGCAGCCAACGAACAGTTCAAGAGACCCAGTACTTC. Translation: CASSQRTVQETQYF.

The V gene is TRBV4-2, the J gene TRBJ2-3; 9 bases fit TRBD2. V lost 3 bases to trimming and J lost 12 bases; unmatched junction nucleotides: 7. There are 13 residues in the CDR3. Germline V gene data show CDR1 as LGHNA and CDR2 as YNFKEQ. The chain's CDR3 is CASSQSPGLAQYF. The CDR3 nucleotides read TGTGCCAGCAGCCAGTCCCCGGGACTAGCACAGTATTTT.

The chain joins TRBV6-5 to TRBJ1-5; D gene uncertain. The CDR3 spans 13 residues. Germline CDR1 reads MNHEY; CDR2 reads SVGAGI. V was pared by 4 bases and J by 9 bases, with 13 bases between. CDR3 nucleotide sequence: TGTGCCAGCAGTTCAACGCCAAGGCGGCCCCAGCATTTT. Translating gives CASSSTPRRPQHF.

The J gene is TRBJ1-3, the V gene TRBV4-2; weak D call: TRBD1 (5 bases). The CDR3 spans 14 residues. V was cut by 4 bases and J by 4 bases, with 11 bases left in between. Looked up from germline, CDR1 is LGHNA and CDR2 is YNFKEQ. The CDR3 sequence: CASSLLGDGNTIYF. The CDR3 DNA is TGTGCCAGCAGCCTGCTGGGGGACGGAAACACCATATATTTT.

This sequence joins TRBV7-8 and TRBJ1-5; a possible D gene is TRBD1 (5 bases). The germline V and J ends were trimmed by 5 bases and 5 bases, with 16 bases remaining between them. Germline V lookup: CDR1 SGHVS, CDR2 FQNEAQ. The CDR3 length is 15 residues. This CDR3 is CASSPTRGVYQPQHF. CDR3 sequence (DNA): TGTGCCAGCAGCCCCACCCGAGGGGTTTATCAGCCCCAGCATTTT.

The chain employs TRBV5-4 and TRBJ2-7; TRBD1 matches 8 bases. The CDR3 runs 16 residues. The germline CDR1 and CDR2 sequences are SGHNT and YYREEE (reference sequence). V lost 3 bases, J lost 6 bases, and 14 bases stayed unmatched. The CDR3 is CASSSFVTGVLSEQYF. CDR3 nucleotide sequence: TGTGCCAGCAGCTCGTTCGTGACAGGGGTTTTATCCGAGCAGTACTTC.

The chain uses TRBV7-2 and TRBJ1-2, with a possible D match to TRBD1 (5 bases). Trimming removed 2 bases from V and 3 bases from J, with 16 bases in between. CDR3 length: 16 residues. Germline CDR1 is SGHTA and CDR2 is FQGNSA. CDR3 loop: CASSLSSGGLDYGYTF. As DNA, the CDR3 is TGTGCCAGCAGCTTATCTAGCGGGGGACTAGACTATGGCTACACCTTC.